This paragraph covers one TCR beta chain sequence. V shed 6 bases and J shed 3 bases, with 11 bases lying between them. The CDR3 is made up of 13 amino acids. Germline V CDR1 and CDR2: LNHDA, SQIVND (reference sequence). Repertoires were generated with immunoSEQ multiplex PCR, while TCRdb's copy carries only in-frame clones and drops some. The table includes 90,000 to 100,000 clones, around nine tenths detected once. The sample is drawn from a study of control samples from healthy donors and cancer patients. This chain uses TRBV19 with TRBJ1-2, with D uncertain. The material sequenced was blood. The source of this sequence is a young woman in good health. The CDR3 reads CASRTEDDYGYTF. Here the CDR3 DNA reads TGTGCCAGTAGAACAGAGGACGACTATGGCTACACCTTC. The whole variable domain, remainder taken from reference TRBV19 and TRBJ1-2, is DGGITQSPKYLFRKEGQNVTLSCEQNLNHDAMYWYRQDPGQGLRLIYYSQIVNDFQKGDIAEGYSVSREKKESFPLTVTSAQKNPTAFYLCASRTEDDYGYTFGSGTRLTVV.